The entry that follows covers one T cell receptor (beta chain) sequence. This CDR3 contains 19 residues. Germline CDR1 and CDR2: SGHTA and FQGTGA. The junction had 19 bases not matched to a gene; V was cut back by 5 bases and J by 4 bases. Assay used: immunoSEQ multiplex PCR; TCRdb lists only in-frame clones, some missing. The top ten hold about 7.4% of the sample, which has approximately 85,000 clones, roughly 89% seen once. The data belong to a study of control samples from healthy donors and cancer patients. Sequenced input: blood. The rearrangement joins TRBV7-3 to TRBJ2-3, with 9 bases identical to TRBD2. The TCR comes from a woman aged 60-75 years in good health. CDR3 DNA: TGTGCCAGCAGCCCAAGGGCTAGCGGGACATGGACCGTGCCAGATACGCAGTATTTT. As protein: CASSPRASGTWTVPDTQYF.